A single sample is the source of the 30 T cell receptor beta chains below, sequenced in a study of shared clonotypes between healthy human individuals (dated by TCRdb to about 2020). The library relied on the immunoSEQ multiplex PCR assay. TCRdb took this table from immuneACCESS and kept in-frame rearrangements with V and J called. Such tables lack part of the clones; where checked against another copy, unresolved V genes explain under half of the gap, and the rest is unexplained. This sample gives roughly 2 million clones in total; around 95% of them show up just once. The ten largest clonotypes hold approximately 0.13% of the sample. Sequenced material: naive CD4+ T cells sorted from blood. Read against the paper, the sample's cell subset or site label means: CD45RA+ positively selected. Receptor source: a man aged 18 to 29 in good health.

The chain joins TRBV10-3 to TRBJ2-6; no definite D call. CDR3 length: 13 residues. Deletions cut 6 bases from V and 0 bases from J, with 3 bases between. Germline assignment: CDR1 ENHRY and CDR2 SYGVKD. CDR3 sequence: CAIRDSGANVLTF. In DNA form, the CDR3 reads TGTGCCATCAGGGACTCTGGGGCCAACGTCCTGACTTTC.

The chain's CDR3 is CASREVGGSGYNEQFF. As DNA, the CDR3 is TGTGCCAGCAGGGAGGTGGGCGGGAGTGGATACAATGAGCAGTTCTTC. This chain joins TRBV7-2 and TRBJ2-1; 7 bases map to TRBD2. There are 16 residues in the CDR3. V shed 6 bases and J 4 bases; nucleotides not matched to a gene: 12. The germline CDR1 and CDR2 sequences are SGHTA and FQGNSA.

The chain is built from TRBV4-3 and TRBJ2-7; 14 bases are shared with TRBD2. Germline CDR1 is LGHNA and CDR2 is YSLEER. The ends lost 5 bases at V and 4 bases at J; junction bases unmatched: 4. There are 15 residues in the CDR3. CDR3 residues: CASSWGLAGEYEQYF. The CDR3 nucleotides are TGCGCCAGCAGCTGGGGACTAGCGGGAGAGTACGAGCAGTACTTC.

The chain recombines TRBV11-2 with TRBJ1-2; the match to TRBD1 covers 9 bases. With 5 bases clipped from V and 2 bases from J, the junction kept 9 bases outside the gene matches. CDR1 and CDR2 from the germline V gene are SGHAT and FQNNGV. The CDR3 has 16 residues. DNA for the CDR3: TGTGCCAGCAGCCTTATTTGGGACAGGGAAAACTATGGCTACACCTTC. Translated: CASSLIWDRENYGYTF.

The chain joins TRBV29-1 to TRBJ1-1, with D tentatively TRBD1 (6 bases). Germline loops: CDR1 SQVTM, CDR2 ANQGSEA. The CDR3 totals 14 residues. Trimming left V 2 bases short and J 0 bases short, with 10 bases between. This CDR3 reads CSVERTVLNTEAFF. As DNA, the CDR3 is TGCAGCGTTGAAAGGACAGTCCTGAACACTGAAGCTTTCTTT.

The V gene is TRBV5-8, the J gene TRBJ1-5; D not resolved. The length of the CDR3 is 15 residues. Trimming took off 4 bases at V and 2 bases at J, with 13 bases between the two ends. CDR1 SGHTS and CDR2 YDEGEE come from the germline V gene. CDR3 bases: TGTGCCAGCAGCGCGGGAACGGTAGGCAATCAGCCCCAGCATTTT. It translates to CASSAGTVGNQPQHF.

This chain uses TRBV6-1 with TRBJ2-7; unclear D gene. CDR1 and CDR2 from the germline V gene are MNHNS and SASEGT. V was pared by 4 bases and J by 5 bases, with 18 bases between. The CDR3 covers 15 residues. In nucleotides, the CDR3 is TGTGCCAGCAGTGCCACGAGAACATTTGGGCACGAGCAGTACTTC. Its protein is CASSATRTFGHEQYF.

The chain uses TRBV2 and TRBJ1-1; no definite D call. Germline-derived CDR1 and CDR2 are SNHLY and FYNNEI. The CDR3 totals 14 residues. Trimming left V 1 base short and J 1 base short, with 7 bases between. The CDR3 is CASSEVSANTEAFF. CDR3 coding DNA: TGTGCCAGCAGTGAAGTAAGCGCGAACACTGAAGCTTTCTTT.

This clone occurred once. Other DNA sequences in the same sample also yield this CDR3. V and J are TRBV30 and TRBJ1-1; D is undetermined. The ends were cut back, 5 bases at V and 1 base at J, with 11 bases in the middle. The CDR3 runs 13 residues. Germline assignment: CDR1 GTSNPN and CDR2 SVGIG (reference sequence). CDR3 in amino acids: CAWSVSSNTEAFF. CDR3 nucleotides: TGTGCCTGGTCGGTATCATCGAACACTGAAGCTTTCTTT.

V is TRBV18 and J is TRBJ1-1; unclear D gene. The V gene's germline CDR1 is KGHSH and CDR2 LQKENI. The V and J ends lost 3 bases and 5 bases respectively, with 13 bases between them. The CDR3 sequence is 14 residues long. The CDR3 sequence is CASSPTVSETEAFF. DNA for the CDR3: TGTGCCAGCTCACCCACCGTTTCGGAGACTGAAGCTTTCTTT.

The CDR3 protein is CAWSSTFQTDTQYF. CDR3 bases: TGTGCCTGGAGTTCAACGTTCCAAACAGATACGCAGTATTTT. The chain employs TRBV30 and TRBJ2-3; the D is unclear. Germline CDR1 reads GTSNPN; CDR2 reads SVGIG (reference sequence). The CDR3 runs to 14 residues. V was pared by 2 bases and J by 3 bases, with 12 bases between.

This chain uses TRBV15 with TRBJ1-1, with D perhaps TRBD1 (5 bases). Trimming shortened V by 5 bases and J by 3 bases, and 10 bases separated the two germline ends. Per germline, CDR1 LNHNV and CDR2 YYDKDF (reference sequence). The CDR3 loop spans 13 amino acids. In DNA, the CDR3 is TGTGCCACCAGCTTCAGGGAGCACACTGAAGCTTTCTTT. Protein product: CATSFREHTEAFF.

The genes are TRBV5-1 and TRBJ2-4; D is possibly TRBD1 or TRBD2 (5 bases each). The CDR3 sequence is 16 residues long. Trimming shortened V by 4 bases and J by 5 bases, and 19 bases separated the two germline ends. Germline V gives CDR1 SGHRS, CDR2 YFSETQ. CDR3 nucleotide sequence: TGCGCCAGCAGCCCTACTGGGGGTCGAACCCAAAACATTCAGTACTTC. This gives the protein CASSPTGGRTQNIQYF.

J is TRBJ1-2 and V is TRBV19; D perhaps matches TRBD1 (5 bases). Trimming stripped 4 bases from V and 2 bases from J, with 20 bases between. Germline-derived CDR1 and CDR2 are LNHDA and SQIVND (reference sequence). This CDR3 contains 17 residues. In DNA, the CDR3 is TGTGCCAGTAGTAGGGGGGACCTCCGGTCCACAAACTATGGCTACACCTTC. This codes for CASSRGDLRSTNYGYTF.

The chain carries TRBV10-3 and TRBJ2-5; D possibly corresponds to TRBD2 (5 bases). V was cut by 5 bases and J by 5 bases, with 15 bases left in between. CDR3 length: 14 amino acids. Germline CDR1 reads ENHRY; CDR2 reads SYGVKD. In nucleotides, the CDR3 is TGTGCCATCAGTCAAAGGGAGATGGGGGAGACCCAGTACTTC. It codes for CAISQREMGETQYF.

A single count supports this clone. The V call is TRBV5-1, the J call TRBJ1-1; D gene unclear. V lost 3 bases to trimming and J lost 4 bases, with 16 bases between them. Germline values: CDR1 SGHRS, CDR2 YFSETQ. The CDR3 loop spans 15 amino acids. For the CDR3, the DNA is TGCGCCAGCAGCTGGGTGGTATCTGGTCCCACTGAAGCTTTCTTT. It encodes CASSWVVSGPTEAFF.

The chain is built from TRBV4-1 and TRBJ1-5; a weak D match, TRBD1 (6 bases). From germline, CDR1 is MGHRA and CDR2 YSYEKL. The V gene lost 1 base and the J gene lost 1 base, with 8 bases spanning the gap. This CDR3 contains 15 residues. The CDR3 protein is CASSQATGSNQPQHF. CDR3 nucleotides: TGCGCCAGCAGCCAAGCAACAGGGAGCAATCAGCCCCAGCATTTT.

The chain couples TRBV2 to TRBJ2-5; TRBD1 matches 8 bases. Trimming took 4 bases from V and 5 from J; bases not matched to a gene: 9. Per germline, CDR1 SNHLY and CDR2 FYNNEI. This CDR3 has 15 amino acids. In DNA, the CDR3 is TGTGCCAGCAGTGGGACAGGGTCCCCTCTGGAGACCCAGTACTTC. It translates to CASSGTGSPLETQYF. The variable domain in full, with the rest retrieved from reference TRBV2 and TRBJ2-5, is EPEVTQTPSHQVTQMGQEVILRCVPISNHLYFYWYRQILGQKVEFLVSFYNNEISEKSEIFDDQFSVERPDGSNFTLKIRSTKLEDSAMYFCASSGTGSPLETQYFGPGTRLLVL.

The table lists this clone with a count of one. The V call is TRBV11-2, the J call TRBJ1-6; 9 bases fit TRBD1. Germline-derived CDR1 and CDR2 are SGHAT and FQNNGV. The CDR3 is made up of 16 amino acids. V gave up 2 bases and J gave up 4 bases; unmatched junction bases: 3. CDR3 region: CASSLTGGKYNSPLHF. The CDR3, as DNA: TGTGCCAGCAGCTTAACAGGGGGCAAATATAATTCACCCCTCCACTTT.

CDR3 nucleotide sequence: TGTGCCAGCAGCTTTAGGGGGTACGAGCAGTACTTC. This translates into CASSFRGYEQYF. The chain carries TRBV7-6 and TRBJ2-7; TRBD1 is a possible D gene (6 bases). The CDR3 has 12 amino acids. V was cut by 3 bases and J by 4 bases, with 7 bases left in between. Per germline, CDR1 SGHVS and CDR2 FNYEAQ.

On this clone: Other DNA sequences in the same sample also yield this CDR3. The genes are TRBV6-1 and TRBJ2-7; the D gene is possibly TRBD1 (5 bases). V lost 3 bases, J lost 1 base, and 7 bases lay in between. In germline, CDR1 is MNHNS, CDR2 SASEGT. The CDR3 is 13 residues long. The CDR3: CASSDRVSYEQYF. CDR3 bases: TGTGCCAGCAGTGACAGGGTGTCCTACGAGCAGTACTTC.

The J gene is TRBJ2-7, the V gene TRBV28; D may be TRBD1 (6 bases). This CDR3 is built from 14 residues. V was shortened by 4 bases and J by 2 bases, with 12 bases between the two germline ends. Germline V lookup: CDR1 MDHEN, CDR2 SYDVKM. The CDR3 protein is CASSSPGHTYEQYF. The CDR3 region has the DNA TGTGCCAGCAGTTCCCCGGGACATACCTACGAGCAGTACTTC.

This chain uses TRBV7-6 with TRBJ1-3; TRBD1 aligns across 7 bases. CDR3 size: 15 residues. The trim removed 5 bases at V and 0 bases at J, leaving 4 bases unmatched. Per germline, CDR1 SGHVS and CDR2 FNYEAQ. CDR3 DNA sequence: TGTGCCAGCAGCCCAGGGGGGGGCTCTGGAAACACCATATATTTT. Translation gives CASSPGGGSGNTIYF.

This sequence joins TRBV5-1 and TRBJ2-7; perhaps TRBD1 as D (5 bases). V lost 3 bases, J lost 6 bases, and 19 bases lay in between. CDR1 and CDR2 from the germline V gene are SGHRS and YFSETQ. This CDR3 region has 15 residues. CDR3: CASSSKGVGSGEQYF. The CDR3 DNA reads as TGCGCCAGCAGCTCAAAAGGGGTAGGGTCGGGCGAGCAGTACTTC.

Here the CDR3 reads CASSLVGPSEAFF. The CDR3 coding sequence is TGTGCCAGCAGCTTGGTGGGCCCGTCTGAAGCTTTCTTT. This chain links TRBV5-4 with TRBJ1-1; D ambiguous. The CDR3 runs 13 residues. CDR1 and CDR2 (germline): SGHNT, YYREEE (reference sequence). Deletions cut 0 bases from V and 6 bases from J, with 9 bases between.

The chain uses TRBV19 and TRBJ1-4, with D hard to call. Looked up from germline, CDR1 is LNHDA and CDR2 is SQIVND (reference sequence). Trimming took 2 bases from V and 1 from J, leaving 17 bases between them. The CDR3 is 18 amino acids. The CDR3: CASSISGAGSGTNEKLFF. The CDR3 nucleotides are TGTGCCAGTAGTATATCGGGTGCGGGATCAGGAACTAATGAAAAACTGTTTTTT.

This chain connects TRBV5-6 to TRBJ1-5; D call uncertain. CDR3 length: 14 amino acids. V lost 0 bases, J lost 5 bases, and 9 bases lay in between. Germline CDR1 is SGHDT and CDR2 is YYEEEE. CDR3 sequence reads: CASSLAYRDQPQHF. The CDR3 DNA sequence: TGTGCCAGCAGCTTGGCGTATAGGGATCAGCCCCAGCATTTT.

For the CDR3, the DNA is TGTGCCAGCAGTGAGGGACGGAGCACAGATACGCAGTATTTT. It specifies CASSEGRSTDTQYF. This chain links TRBV2 with TRBJ2-3; D might be TRBD1 or TRBD2, each matching 5 bases. This CDR3 has 14 residues. The germline CDR1 and CDR2 sequences are SNHLY and FYNNEI. Trimming left V 3 bases short and J 0 bases short, with 7 bases between.

This CDR3 is CASSETGGQPQHF. The CDR3 bases are TGTGCCAGCAGTGAGACCGGGGGTCAGCCCCAGCATTTT. This chain uses TRBV2 with TRBJ1-5, with TRBD1 as a possible D gene (5 bases). V shed 3 bases and J shed 6 bases, with 9 bases lying between them. This CDR3 has 13 residues. Germline CDR1 SNHLY, CDR2 FYNNEI.

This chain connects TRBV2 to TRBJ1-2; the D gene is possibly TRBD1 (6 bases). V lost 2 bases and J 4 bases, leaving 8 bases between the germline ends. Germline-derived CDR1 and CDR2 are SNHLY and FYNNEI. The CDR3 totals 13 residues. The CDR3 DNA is TGTGCCAGCAGTGAATTCAGGGGCTATGGCTACACCTTC. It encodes CASSEFRGYGYTF.